This T cell receptor (beta chain) comes out of a study of T cells in localized non-small cell lung cancer. Profiled with immunoSEQ multiplex PCR; TCRdb holds only in-frame clones, not every one. Altogether tens of thousands of clones are present, about 92% being singletons, with the ten largest covering approximately 3.9%. The CDR3 consists of 15 residues. Per the germline V gene, CDR1 is MNHNS and CDR2 is SASEGT. Study-level findings and limits: There were a median roughly 60 of the top 100 tumor clones appearing in adjacent lung. Compared with tumor, uninvolved adjacent lung displayed greater T cell clonality, ranking highest overall.

Regarding this clone: Antigen: not known. A junction end diverges from the germline sequence, so it may reflect a read error. The sample contains more than one DNA sequence encoding this CDR3.

The receptor comes from a woman aged 35-75 years with stage III lung adenocarcinoma. The sequenced sample was peripheral blood mononuclear cells, obtained before any cancer treatment. The chain has TRBV6-1 and TRBJ1-6, with TRBD1 matching 11 bases. CDR3 residues: CASSEAGTGGSPLHF. The CDR3 nucleotides read TGCGCCAGCAGTGAAGCCGGGACAGGGGGTTCACCCCTCCACTTT.